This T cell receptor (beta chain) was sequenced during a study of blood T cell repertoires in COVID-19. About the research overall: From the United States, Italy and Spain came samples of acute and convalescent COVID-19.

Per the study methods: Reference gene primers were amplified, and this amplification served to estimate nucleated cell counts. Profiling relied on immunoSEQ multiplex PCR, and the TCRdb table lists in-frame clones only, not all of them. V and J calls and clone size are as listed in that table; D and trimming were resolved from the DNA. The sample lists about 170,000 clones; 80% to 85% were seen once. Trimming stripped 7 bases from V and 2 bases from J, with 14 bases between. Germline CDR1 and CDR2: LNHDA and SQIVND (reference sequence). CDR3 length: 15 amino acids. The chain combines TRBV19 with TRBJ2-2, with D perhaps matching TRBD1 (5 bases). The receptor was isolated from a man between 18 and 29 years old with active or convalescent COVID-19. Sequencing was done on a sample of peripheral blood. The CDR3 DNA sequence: TGTGCCAGTAAGGGGAAGACAGTAAACACCGGGGAGCTGTTTTTT. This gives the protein CASKGKTVNTGELFF.